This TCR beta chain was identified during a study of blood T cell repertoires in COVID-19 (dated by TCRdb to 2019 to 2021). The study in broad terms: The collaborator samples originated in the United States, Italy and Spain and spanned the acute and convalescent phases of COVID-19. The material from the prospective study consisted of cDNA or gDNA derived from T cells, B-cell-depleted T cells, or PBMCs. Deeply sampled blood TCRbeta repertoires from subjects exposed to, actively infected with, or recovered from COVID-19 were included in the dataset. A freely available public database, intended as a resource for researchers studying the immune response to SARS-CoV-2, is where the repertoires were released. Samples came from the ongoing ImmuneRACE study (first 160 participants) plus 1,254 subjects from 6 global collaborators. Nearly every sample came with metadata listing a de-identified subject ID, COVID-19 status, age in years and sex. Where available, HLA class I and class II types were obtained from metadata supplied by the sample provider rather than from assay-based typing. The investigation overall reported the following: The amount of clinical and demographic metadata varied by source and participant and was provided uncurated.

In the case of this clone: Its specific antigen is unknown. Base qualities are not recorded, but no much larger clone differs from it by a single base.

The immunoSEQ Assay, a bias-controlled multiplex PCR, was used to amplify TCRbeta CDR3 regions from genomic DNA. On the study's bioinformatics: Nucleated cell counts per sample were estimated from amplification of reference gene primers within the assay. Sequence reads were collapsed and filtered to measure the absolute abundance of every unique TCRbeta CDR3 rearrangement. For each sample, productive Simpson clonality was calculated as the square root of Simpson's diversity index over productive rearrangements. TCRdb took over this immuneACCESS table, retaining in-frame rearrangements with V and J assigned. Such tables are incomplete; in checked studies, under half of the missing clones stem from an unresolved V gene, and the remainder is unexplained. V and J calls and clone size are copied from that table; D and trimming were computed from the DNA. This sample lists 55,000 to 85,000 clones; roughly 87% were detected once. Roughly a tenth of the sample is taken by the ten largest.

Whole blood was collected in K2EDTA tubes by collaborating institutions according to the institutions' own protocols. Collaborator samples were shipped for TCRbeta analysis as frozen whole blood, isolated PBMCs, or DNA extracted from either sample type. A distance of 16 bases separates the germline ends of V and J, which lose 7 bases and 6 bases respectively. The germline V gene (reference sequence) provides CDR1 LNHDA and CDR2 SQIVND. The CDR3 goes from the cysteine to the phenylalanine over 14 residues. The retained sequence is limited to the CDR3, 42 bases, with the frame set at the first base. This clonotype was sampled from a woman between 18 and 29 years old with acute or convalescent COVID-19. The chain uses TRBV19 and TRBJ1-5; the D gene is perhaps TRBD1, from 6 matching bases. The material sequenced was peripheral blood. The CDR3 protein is CASKLRGEGQPQHF. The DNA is TGTGCCAGTAAACTGAGGGGGGAGGGTCAGCCCCAGCATTTT.